A single sample gave rise to the 14 T cell receptor beta chains below, sequenced in a study of CD8+ T cells in alopecia areata. Extracted from the samples, RNA was reverse transcribed into cDNA to serve as the sequencing template. Only in-frame clones appear in the TCRdb table, and some are missing; sequencing was by immunoSEQ multiplex PCR. There are 150,000 or so clones in the sample; approximately 49% occur only once, and 18% lies in the top ten. The starting material was CD8+ T cells sorted from blood, obtained at week 0. The receptors come from a human donor with alopecia areata.

The chain employs TRBV29-1 and TRBJ1-2; D is ambiguous. This CDR3 has 14 amino acids. V lost 0 bases and J lost 4, with 12 bases in between. The germline V gene has CDR1 SQVTM and CDR2 ANQGSEA. This CDR3 reads CSVEDQAPGYGYTF. CDR3 in DNA: TGCAGCGTTGAAGATCAGGCCCCAGGCTATGGCTACACCTTC.

This clone was found once. The chain has TRBV2 and TRBJ2-7; D is perhaps TRBD2 (6 bases). Germline V gives CDR1 SNHLY, CDR2 FYNNEI. The CDR3 is 14 residues long. Deletions cut 3 bases from V and 4 bases from J, with 13 bases between. CDR3 coding DNA: TGTGCCAGCAGTGAGGGAGCAGGGAGGTACGAGCAGTACTTC. This sequence encodes CASSEGAGRYEQYF. Based on the CDR3 plus reference TRBV2 and TRBJ2-7, the full variable domain is EPEVTQTPSHQVTQMGQEVILRCVPISNHLYFYWYRQILGQKVEFLVSFYNNEISEKSEIFDDQFSVERPDGSNFTLKIRSTKLEDSAMYFCASSEGAGRYEQYFGPGTRLTVT.

The rearrangement joins TRBV30 to TRBJ2-2; D might be TRBD2 (7 bases). V shed 4 bases and J shed 10 bases, with 16 bases lying between them. Germline V gives CDR1 GTSNPN, CDR2 SVGIG (reference sequence). CDR3 length: 13 amino acids. CDR3 in amino acids: CAWTKGGAEELFF. The CDR3 nucleotides read TGTGCCTGGACCAAGGGGGGGGCAGAGGAGCTGTTTTTT.

As concerns this clone: The same CDR3 can be traced to other DNA sequences in this sample. V gene TRBV5-1 combines with J gene TRBJ1-1; D is unresolved. The CDR3 spans 13 residues. V was pared by 2 bases and J by 5 bases, with 10 bases between. In germline, CDR1 is SGHRS, CDR2 YFSETQ. The CDR3 DNA follows: TGCGCCAGCAGCTTAGGCTCGGGGACTGAAGCTTTCTTT. Translating gives CASSLGSGTEAFF.

A note on this clone: Other DNA sequences in this sample translate to the same CDR3. The chain has TRBV5-1 and TRBJ1-1, with D perhaps matching TRBD1 (6 bases). Looked up from germline, CDR1 is SGHRS and CDR2 is YFSETQ. This CDR3 has 15 residues. V lost 0 bases and J 0 bases, leaving 9 bases between the germline ends. The CDR3 loop is CASSLAQGMNTEAFF. The CDR3 region has the DNA TGCGCCAGCAGCTTGGCACAGGGTATGAACACTGAAGCTTTCTTT.

This chain links TRBV30 with TRBJ1-1; D remains unclear. Germline assignment: CDR1 GTSNPN and CDR2 SVGIG (reference sequence). V lost 0 bases and J 5 bases, leaving 13 bases between the germline ends. The CDR3 has 14 residues. The CDR3 DNA is TGTGCCTGGAGTGTACGGCCGGAGGTGACTGAAGCTTTCTTT. This gives the protein CAWSVRPEVTEAFF.

This clone was seen a handful of times. This chain connects TRBV29-1 to TRBJ2-7; 8 bases match TRBD1. The CDR3 runs 16 residues. Germline values: CDR1 SQVTM, CDR2 ANQGSEA. V trimming: 7 bases; J trimming: 3 bases; junction bases outside the gene matches: 17. The CDR3 DNA sequence: TGCAGCGCCGAGGACAGGGATGCTGGCCCTAACTACGAGCAGTACTTC. As protein: CSAEDRDAGPNYEQYF.

This clone was counted between two and nine times. The chain has TRBV9 and TRBJ2-7; 8 bases map to TRBD1. V gave up 3 bases and J gave up 3 bases; unmatched junction bases: 14. The CDR3 is 17 residues long. Per germline, CDR1 SGDLS and CDR2 YYNGEE. As DNA, the CDR3 is TGTGCCAGCAGCGACAGGGGGGATCCTGCAGAATACTACGAGCAGTACTTC. Encoded protein: CASSDRGDPAEYYEQYF.

V usage is TRBV2 and J usage is TRBJ1-2, with unresolved D. CDR3 length equals 14 residues. Germline V gives CDR1 SNHLY, CDR2 FYNNEI. Between the trimmed V and J ends, which lost 3 bases and 3 bases, there was a span of 11 bases. The CDR3 DNA sequence: TGTGCCAGCAGTGATGGGAGGTGGGACTATGGCTACACCTTC. This encodes CASSDGRWDYGYTF.

The sample holds a few counts of this clone. The chain is built from TRBV2 and TRBJ2-5; D gene uncertain. Trimming pared 4 bases from V and 5 bases from J, leaving 11 bases between. The CDR3 is 13 residues long. Germline V CDR1 and CDR2: SNHLY, FYNNEI. The CDR3 is CASSGESEETQYF. The CDR3, as DNA: TGTGCCAGCAGTGGAGAAAGCGAGGAGACCCAGTACTTC.

The sample holds a few counts of this clone. The chain is built from TRBV10-3 and TRBJ2-3; D is uncertain. The CDR3 has 14 amino acids. V lost 10 bases, J lost 4 bases, and 18 bases lay in between. The germline V gene encodes CDR1 ENHRY and CDR2 SYGVKD. CDR3 region: CATIPSMNPDTQYF. The CDR3 bases are TGTGCCACCATCCCCTCTATGAACCCAGATACGCAGTATTTT.

The rearrangement uses TRBV29-1 and TRBJ1-2, with unresolved D. The CDR3 contains 12 residues. The V gene's germline CDR1 is SQVTM and CDR2 ANQGSEA. V gave up 4 bases and J gave up 8 bases, with 14 bases separating them. In DNA, the CDR3 is TGCAGCGTTGTTTCAGCGATGAGAGGCTACACCTTC. This translates into CSVVSAMRGYTF.

This clone was counted many times. The CDR3 bases are TGTGCCAGCAGCTCCGGGACAGGGATAGGCTCCTACAATGAGCAGTTCTTC. It codes for CASSSGTGIGSYNEQFF. This rearrangement joins TRBV7-3 to TRBJ2-1, with 9 bases matching TRBD1. This CDR3 contains 17 residues. The germline V gene has CDR1 SGHTA and CDR2 FQGTGA. Trimming cost V 4 bases and J 0 bases; bases outside gene matches: 7.

The CDR3 region has the DNA TGCAGCGTTGAAGAAGGGACTACGACTTACGAGCAGTACTTC. Its protein product is CSVEEGTTTYEQYF. The chain combines TRBV29-1 with TRBJ2-7; 7 nucleotides match TRBD2. The CDR3 has 14 residues. V trimming: 0 bases; J trimming: 4 bases; junction bases outside the gene matches: 6. CDR1 is SQVTM, CDR2 ANQGSEA, per germline.